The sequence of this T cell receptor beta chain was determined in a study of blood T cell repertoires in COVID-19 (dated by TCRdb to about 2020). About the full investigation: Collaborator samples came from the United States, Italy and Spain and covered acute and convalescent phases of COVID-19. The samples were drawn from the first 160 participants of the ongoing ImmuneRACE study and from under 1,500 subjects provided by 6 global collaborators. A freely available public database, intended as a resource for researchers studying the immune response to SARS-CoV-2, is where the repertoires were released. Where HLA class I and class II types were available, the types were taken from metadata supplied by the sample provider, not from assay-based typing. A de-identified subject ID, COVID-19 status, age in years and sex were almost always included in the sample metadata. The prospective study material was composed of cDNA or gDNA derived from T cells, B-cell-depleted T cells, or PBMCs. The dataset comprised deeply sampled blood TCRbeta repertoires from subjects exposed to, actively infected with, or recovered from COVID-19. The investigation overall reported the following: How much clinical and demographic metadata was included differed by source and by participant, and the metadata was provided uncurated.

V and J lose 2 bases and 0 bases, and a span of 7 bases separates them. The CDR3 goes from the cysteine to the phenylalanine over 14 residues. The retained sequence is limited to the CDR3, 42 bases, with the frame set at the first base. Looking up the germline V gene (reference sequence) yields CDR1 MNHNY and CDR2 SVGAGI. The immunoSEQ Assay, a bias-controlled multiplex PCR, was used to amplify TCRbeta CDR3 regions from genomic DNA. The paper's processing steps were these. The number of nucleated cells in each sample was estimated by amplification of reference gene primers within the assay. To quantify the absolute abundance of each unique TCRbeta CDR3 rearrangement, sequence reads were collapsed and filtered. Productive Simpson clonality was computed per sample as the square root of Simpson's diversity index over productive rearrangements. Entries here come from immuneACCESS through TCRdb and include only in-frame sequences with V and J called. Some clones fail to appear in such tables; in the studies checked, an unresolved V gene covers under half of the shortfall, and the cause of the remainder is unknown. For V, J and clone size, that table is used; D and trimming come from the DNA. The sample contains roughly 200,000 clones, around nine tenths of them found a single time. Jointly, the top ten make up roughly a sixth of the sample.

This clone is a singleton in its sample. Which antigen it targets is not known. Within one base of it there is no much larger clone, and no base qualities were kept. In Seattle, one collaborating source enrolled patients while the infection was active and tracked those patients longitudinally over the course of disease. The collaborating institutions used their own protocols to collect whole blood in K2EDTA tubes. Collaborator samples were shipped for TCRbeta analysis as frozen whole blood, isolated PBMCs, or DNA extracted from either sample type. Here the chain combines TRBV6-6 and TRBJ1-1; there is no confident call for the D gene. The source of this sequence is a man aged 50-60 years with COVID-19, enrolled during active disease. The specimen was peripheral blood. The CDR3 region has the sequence CASSYTQMNTEAFF. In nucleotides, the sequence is TGTGCCAGCAGTTACACCCAGATGAACACTGAAGCTTTCTTT.